This TCR beta chain was recorded in a study of type 1 and type 2 diabetes patients. Study at large: Sequencing for the whole study yielded 18,976,912 paired-end reads.

Study findings and constraints: Both CD4+ and CD8+ type 2 diabetes repertoires showed significantly higher diversity than type 1. With limited T2D and control samples, some T1D-only expanded clones may not be T1D-specific.

Notes on this clonotype: Its target is unknown.

The V end was cut by 4 bases, the J end by 7 bases, with 13 bases between. Germline CDR1 reads SNHLY; CDR2 reads FYNNEI. The CDR3 is 13 residues long. Genomic DNA was the PCR template. Multiplex PCR with 30 forward and 13 reverse primers amplified the TCR beta CDR3. TCRdb ran MiXCR on the multiplex PCR reads and lists one entry per CDR3 protein. The sample includes fewer than 300,000 distinct CDR3 sequences, around 47% of them seen just once. This chain links TRBV2 with TRBJ1-1, with a possible D match to TRBD1 (5 bases). The origin of this receptor is a man aged 18 to 29 with type 2 diabetes. Sequences were obtained from peripheral blood mononuclear cells (PBMCs). The CDR3 DNA reads as TGTGCCAGCAGTGGAGAGGGGCGCGATGAAGCTTTCTTT. It translates to CASSGEGRDEAFF.